The 2 T cell receptor beta chains presented below share a single source sample, sequenced in a study of cytomegalovirus exposure and HLA in healthy donors. The table came from immunoSEQ multiplex PCR; TCRdb's copy has only in-frame clones and leaves some out. The table records roughly 140,000 clones, roughly 89% of them present only once. The material sequenced was PBMCs. These receptors all come from a woman aged 18-29 years in good health and CMV-seropositive.

The chain has TRBV7-9 and TRBJ1-1; D not resolved. The germline V and J ends were trimmed by 5 bases and 5 bases, with 18 bases remaining between them. This CDR3 has 15 amino acids. Per germline, CDR1 SEHNR and CDR2 FQNEAQ (reference sequence). The DNA of the CDR3 is TGTGCCAGCAGCCCTATTAATGGGGAGGGAACTGAAGCTTTCTTT. Protein sequence: CASSPINGEGTEAFF.

This rearrangement joins TRBV30 to TRBJ2-5, with 7 nucleotides matching TRBD2. The V and J ends lost 0 bases and 4 bases, in that order; junction bases with no gene match: 8. From germline, CDR1 is GTSNPN and CDR2 SVGIG (reference sequence). The CDR3 loop spans 15 amino acids. CDR3 sequence: CAWSVDRRERETQYF. As DNA, the CDR3 is TGTGCCTGGAGTGTAGACCGGCGGGAGCGAGAGACCCAGTACTTC.